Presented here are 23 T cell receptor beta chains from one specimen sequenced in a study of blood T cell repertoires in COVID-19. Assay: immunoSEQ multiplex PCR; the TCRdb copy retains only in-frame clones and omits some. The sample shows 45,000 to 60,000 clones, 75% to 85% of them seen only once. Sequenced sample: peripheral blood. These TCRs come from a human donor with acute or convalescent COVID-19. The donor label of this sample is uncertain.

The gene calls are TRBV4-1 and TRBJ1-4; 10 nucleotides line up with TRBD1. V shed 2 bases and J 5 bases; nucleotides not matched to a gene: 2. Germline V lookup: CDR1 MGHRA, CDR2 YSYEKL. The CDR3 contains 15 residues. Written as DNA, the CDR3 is TGCGCCAGCAGCCAACCGACAGGGGGCAATGAAAAACTGTTTTTT. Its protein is CASSQPTGGNEKLFF.

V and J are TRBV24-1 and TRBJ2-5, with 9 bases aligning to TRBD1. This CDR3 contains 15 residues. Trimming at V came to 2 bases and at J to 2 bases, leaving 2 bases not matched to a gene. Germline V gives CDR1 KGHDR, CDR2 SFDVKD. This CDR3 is CATSDSGQGQETQYF. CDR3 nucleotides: TGTGCCACCAGTGATTCCGGACAGGGGCAAGAGACCCAGTACTTC.

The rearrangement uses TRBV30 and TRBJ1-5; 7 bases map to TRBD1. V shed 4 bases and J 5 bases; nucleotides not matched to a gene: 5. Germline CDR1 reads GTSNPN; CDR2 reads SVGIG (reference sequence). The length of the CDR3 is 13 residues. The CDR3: CAWTKGAYQPQHF. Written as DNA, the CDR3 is TGTGCCTGGACGAAGGGGGCCTATCAGCCCCAGCATTTT.

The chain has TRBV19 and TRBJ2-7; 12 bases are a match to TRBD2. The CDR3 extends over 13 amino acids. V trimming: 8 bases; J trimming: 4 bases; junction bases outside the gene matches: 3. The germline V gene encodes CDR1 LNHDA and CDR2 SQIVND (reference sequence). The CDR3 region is CASSLAGGYEQYF. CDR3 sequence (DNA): TGTGCCAGTTCACTAGCGGGGGGATACGAGCAGTACTTC.

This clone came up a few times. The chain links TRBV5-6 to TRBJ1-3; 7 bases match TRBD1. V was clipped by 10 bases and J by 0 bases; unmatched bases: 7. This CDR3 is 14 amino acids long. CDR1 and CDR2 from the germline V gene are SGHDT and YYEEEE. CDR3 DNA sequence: TGTGCCGGAGGACAGGTCCCCTCTGGAAACACCATATATTTT. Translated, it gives CAGGQVPSGNTIYF.

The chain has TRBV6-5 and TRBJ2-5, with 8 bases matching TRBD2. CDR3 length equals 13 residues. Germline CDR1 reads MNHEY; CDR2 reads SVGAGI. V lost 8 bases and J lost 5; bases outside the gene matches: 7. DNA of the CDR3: TGTGCCAGCCGATCGGGAGGGCTTGAGACCCAGTACTTC. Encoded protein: CASRSGGLETQYF.

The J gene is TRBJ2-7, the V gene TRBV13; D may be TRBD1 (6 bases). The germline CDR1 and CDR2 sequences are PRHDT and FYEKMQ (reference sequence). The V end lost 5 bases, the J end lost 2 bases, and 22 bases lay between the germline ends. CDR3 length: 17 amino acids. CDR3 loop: CASSPLWDQTGTYEQYF. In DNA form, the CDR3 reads TGTGCCAGCAGCCCCCTGTGGGACCAGACAGGAACCTACGAGCAGTACTTC.

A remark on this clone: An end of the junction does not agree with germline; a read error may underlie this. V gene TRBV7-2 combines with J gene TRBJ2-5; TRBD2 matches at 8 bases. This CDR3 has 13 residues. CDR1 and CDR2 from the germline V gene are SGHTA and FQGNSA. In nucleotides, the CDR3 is TGTGCCAGCAGCCTAGCGGGCTCGGAGACCCAGTACTTC. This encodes CASSLAGSETQYF. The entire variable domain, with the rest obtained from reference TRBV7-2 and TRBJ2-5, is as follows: GAGVSQSPSNKVTEKGKDVELRCDPISGHTALYWYRQSLGQGLEFLIYFQGNSAPDKSGLPSDRFSAERTGGSVSTLTIQRTQQEDSAVYLCASSLAGSETQYFGPGTRLLVL.

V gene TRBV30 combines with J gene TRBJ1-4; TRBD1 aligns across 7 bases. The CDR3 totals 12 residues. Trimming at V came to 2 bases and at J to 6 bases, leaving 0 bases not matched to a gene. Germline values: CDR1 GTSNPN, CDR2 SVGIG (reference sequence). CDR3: CAWSQGDEKLFF. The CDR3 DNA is TGTGCCTGGAGTCAGGGGGATGAAAAACTGTTTTTT.

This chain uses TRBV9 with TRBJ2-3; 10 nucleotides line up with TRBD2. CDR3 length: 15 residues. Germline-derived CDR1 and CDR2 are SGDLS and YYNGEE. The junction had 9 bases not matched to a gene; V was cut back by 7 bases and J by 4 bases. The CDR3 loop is CASSLAGERADTQYF. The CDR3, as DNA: TGTGCCAGCTCCCTAGCGGGAGAGAGGGCAGATACGCAGTATTTT.

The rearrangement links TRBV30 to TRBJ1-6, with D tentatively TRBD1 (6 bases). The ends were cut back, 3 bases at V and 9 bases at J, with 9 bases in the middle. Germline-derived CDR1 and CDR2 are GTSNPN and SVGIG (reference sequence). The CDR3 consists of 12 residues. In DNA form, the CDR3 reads TGTGCCTGGAGACAGGGTGGTTCACCCCTCCACTTT. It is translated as CAWRQGGSPLHF.

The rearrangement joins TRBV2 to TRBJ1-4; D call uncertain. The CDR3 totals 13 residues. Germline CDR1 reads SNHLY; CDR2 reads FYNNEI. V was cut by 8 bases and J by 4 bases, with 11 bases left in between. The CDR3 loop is CASGRGINEKLFF. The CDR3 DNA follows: TGTGCCAGCGGACGCGGGATTAATGAAAAACTGTTTTTT.

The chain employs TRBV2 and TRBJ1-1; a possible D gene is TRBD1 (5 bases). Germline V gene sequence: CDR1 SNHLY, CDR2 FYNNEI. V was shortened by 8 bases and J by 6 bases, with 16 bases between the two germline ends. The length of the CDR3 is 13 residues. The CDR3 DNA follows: TGTGCCAGCGAATTCCAGGGAGGCGCTGAAGCTTTCTTT. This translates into CASEFQGGAEAFF.

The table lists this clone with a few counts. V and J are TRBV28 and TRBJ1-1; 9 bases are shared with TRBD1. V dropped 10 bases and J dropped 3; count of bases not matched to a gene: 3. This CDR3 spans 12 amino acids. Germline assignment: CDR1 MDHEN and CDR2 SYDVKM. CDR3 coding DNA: TGTGCCACCGGACAGGGGCACACTGAAGCTTTCTTT. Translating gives CATGQGHTEAFF.

In DNA form, the CDR3 reads TGTGCCTGGAGTGTACAGGGGCCGGGCACAGAGACCCAGTACTTC. Translated, it gives CAWSVQGPGTETQYF. The rearrangement joins TRBV30 to TRBJ2-5; 7 nucleotides align to TRBD1. CDR3 length: 15 residues. Germline lookup yields CDR1 GTSNPN and CDR2 SVGIG (reference sequence). V shed 0 bases and J 4 bases; nucleotides not matched to a gene: 8.

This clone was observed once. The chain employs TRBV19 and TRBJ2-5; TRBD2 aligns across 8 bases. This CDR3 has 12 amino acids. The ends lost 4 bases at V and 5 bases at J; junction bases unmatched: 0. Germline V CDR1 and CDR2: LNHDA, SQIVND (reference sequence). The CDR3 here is CASSTGGETQYF. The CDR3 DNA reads TGTGCCAGTAGTACGGGGGGGGAGACCCAGTACTTC.

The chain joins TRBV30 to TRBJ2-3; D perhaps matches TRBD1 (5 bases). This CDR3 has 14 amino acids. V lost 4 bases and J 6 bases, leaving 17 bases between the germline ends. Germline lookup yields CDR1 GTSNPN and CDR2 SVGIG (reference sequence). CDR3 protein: CAWTYRSYLDTQYF. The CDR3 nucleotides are TGTGCCTGGACATACAGGAGTTATCTGGATACGCAGTATTTT.

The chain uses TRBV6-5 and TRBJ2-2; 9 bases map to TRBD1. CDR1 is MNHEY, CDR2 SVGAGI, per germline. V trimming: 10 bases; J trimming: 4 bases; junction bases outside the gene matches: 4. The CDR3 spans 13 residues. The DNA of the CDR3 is TGTGCCACGGGACAGGGACTCACCGGGGAGCTGTTTTTT. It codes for CATGQGLTGELFF.

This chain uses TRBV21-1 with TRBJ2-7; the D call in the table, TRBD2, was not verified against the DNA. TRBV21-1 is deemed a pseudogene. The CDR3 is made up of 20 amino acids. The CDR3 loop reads CASNHKPRTSGRAAPYEQYF. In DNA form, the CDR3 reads TGTGCCAGCAACCATAAACCCCGGACTAGCGGGAGGGCGGCACCCTACGAGCAGTACTTC.

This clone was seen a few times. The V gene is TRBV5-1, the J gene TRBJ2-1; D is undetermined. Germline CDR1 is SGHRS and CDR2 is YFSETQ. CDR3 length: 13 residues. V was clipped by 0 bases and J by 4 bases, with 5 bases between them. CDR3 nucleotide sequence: TGCGCCAGCAGCTTGGCTTATTACAATGAGCAGTTCTTC. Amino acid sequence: CASSLAYYNEQFF. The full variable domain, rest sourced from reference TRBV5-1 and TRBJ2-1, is KAGVTQTPRYLIKTRGQQVTLSCSPISGHRSVSWYQQTPGQGLQFLFEYFSETQRNKGNFPGRFSGRQFSNSRSEMNVSTLELGDSALYLCASSLAYYNEQFFGPGTRLTVL.

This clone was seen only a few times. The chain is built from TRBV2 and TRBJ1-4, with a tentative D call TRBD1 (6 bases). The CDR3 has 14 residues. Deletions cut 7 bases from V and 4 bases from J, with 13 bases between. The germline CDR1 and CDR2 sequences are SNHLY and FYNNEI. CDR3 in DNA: TGTGCCAGCAATATAGGACAGCTTAATGAAAAACTGTTTTTT. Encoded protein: CASNIGQLNEKLFF.

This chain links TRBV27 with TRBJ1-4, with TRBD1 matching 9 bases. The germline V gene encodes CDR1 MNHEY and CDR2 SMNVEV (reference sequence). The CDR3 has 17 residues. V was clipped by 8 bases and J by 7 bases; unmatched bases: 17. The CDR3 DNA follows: TGTGCCAGCTCGCCGGGACAGGGAGGTTCGCTGGGTGAAAAACTGTTTTTT. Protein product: CASSPGQGGSLGEKLFF.

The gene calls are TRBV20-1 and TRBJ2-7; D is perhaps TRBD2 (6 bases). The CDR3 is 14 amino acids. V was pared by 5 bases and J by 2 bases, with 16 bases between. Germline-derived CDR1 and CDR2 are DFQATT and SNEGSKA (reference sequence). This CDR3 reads CSAGGLANTYEQYF. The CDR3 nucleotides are TGCAGTGCTGGTGGGCTAGCGAACACCTACGAGCAGTACTTC.